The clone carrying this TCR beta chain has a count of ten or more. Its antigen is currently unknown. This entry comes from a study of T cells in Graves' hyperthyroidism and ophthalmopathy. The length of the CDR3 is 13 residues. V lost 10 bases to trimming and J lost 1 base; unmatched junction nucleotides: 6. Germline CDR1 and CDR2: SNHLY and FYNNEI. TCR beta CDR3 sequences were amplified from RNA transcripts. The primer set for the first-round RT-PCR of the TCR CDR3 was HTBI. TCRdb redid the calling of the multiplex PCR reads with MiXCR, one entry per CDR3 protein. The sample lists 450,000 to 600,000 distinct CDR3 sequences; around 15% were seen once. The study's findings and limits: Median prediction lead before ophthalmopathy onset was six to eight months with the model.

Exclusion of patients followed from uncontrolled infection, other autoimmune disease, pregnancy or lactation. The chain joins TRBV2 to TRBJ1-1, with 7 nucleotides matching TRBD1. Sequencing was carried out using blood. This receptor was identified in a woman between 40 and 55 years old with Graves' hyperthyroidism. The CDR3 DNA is TGTGCCATCATGACAGGGTGGAACACTGAAGCTTTCTTT. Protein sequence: CAIMTGWNTEAFF.